The 14 T cell receptor beta chains listed next were all sequenced from one sample in a study of T cell responses to AZD1222 COVID-19 vaccine. Libraries were prepared by immunoSEQ multiplex PCR; TCRdb keeps only in-frame clonotypes and omits some of them. The sample has 110,000 to 150,000 clones; 92% are singletons. The sample here was peripheral blood, taken 28 days after the second AZD1222 dose. Every receptor here comes from an adult who received the AZD1222 COVID-19 vaccine.

This chain uses TRBV19 with TRBJ1-1; D gene uncertain. V was shortened by 6 bases and J by 10 bases, with 18 bases between the two germline ends. Germline V gene lookup returns CDR1 LNHDA and CDR2 SQIVND (reference sequence). The CDR3 runs 13 residues. The CDR3 coding sequence is TGTGCCAGTAGCGCGGGGTTTGTGAATGGAGCTTTCTTT. Translation: CASSAGFVNGAFF.

This clone was detected once. This sequence joins TRBV7-9 and TRBJ1-2, with a possible D match to TRBD1 (6 bases). The germline CDR1 and CDR2 sequences are SEHNR and FQNEAQ (reference sequence). The CDR3 totals 17 residues. Trimming pared 5 bases from V and 9 bases from J, leaving 28 bases between. The CDR3 nucleotides read TGTGCCAGCAGCCCCGACTCTGGACAAGGGGGGTCCTTGAGCTACACCTTC. This gives the protein CASSPDSGQGGSLSYTF.

This rearrangement joins TRBV19 to TRBJ2-1, with 14 bases aligning to TRBD2. This CDR3 contains 15 residues. V shed 4 bases and J 6 bases; nucleotides not matched to a gene: 2. Looked up from germline, CDR1 is LNHDA and CDR2 is SQIVND (reference sequence). CDR3 sequence: CASSTGTSGSNEQFF. The CDR3 DNA is TGTGCCAGTAGTACCGGGACTAGCGGGAGCAATGAGCAGTTCTTC.

The chain employs TRBV27 and TRBJ2-1, with 7 bases matching TRBD1. The CDR3 has 14 amino acids. The junction had 2 bases not matched to a gene; V was cut back by 0 bases and J by 6 bases. Germline CDR1 MNHEY, CDR2 SMNVEV (reference sequence). CDR3 region: CASSLSGQFNEQFF. DNA for the CDR3: TGTGCCAGCAGTTTATCGGGACAGTTCAATGAGCAGTTCTTC.

The rearrangement links TRBV4-1 to TRBJ2-5, with TRBD2 matching 11 bases. J was trimmed by 2 bases and V by 1 base; bases with no gene match: 6. This CDR3 contains 17 residues. From germline, CDR1 is MGHRA and CDR2 YSYEKL. This CDR3 reads CASSQGLAGLIQETQYF. For the CDR3, the DNA is TGCGCCAGCAGCCAAGGACTAGCGGGACTCATTCAAGAGACCCAGTACTTC.

As DNA, the CDR3 is TGTGCCAGCAGTACCCTTGAGGAGCAGTACTTC. This translates into CASSTLEEQYF. V gene TRBV6-5 combines with J gene TRBJ2-7; D not certain. This CDR3 region has 11 residues. CDR1 is MNHEY and CDR2 is SVGAGI in the germline V gene. Trimming pared 5 bases from V and 7 bases from J, leaving 9 bases between.

Concerning this clone itself: One end of the junction does not line up with germline, which may come from a read error. V and J are TRBV5-4 and TRBJ2-1, with D possibly being TRBD2 (6 bases). CDR1 and CDR2 (germline): SGHNT, YYREEE (reference sequence). This CDR3 has 14 amino acids. CDR3 in amino acids: CASNKEDLGGSQLF. CDR3 nucleotide sequence: TGTGCCAGCAACAAAGAGGATTTAGGAGGGAGTCAACTCTTC. Variable domain in full (rest from reference TRBV5-4 and TRBJ2-1): ETGVTQSPTHLIKTRGQQVTLRCSSQSGHNTVSWYQQALGQGPQFIFQYYREEENGRGNFPPRFSGLQFPNYSSELNVNALELDDSALYLCASNKEDLGGSQLFGPGTRLTVL.

This clone has just one count. The chain joins TRBV18 to TRBJ1-4, with a weak D call TRBD1 (5 bases). Germline CDR1 and CDR2: KGHSH and LQKENI. V was shortened by 3 bases and J by 5 bases, with 10 bases between the two germline ends. This CDR3 is 14 amino acids long. CDR3 residues: CASSPGAGNEKLFF. DNA for the CDR3: TGTGCCAGCTCACCCGGGGCAGGAAATGAAAAACTGTTTTTT.

This chain uses TRBV6-6 with TRBJ2-1; D call uncertain. The CDR3 consists of 16 residues. Trimming shortened V by 2 bases and J by 3 bases, and 14 bases separated the two germline ends. Germline-derived CDR1 and CDR2 are MNHNY and SVGAGI (reference sequence). CDR3 amino acids: CASSYGAGPGYNEQFF. The DNA for the CDR3 is TGTGCCAGCAGTTACGGAGCCGGGCCAGGCTACAATGAGCAGTTCTTC.

The rearrangement links TRBV24-1 to TRBJ2-7, with 11 nucleotides matching TRBD1. CDR1 and CDR2 (germline): KGHDR, SFDVKD. The V gene end was trimmed by 4 bases and the J gene end by 3 bases; junction bases not matched to a gene: 4. The CDR3 has 15 amino acids. Here the CDR3 reads CATSDRTGGIYEQYF. In DNA, the CDR3 is TGTGCCACCAGTGACCGGACAGGGGGCATCTACGAGCAGTACTTC.

The rearrangement links TRBV24-1 to TRBJ2-2, with a tentative D call TRBD1 (6 bases). Germline assignment: CDR1 KGHDR and CDR2 SFDVKD. V was clipped by 7 bases and J by 3 bases, with 17 bases between them. This CDR3 spans 16 amino acids. CDR3: CATRGAGLDDTGELFF. Here the CDR3 DNA reads TGTGCCACCAGGGGGGCAGGGTTGGACGACACCGGGGAGCTGTTTTTT.

V gene TRBV27 combines with J gene TRBJ2-2, with D tentatively TRBD2 (6 bases). This CDR3 has 16 amino acids. Deletions cut 1 base from V and 0 bases from J, with 9 bases between. Germline values: CDR1 MNHEY, CDR2 SMNVEV (reference sequence). In DNA form, the CDR3 reads TGTGCCAGCAGTTTATTGACTAGTCCGAACACCGGGGAGCTGTTTTTT. This sequence encodes CASSLLTSPNTGELFF.

The CDR3 is CATGRDTGNTIYF. Written as DNA, the CDR3 is TGTGCCACCGGGCGGGACACTGGAAACACCATATATTTT. The V and J genes are TRBV19 and TRBJ1-3; TRBD1 is a possible D gene (6 bases). Germline V gene sequence: CDR1 LNHDA, CDR2 SQIVND (reference sequence). The length of the CDR3 is 13 residues. V was trimmed by 10 bases and J by 2 bases, leaving 12 bases between them.

V is TRBV19 and J is TRBJ1-2; tentatively, D is TRBD1 (6 bases). There are 13 residues in the CDR3. Between the trimmed V and J ends, which lost 3 bases and 6 bases, there was a span of 11 bases. CDR1 is LNHDA and CDR2 is SQIVND in the germline V gene (reference sequence). This chain's CDR3 is CASSIAQGHGYTF. The CDR3, as DNA: TGTGCCAGTAGTATCGCGCAGGGGCATGGCTACACCTTC.